Detailed here is one T cell receptor (beta chain). cDNA came from roughly 0.47 to 1 ug RNA primed by random hexamers. With immunoSEQ multiplex PCR, TCR beta CDR3 was amplified across 54 Vbeta and 13 Jbeta. TCRdb re-called the immunoSEQ multiplex PCR reads with MiXCR, one entry per CDR3 protein. The top ten hold 0.12% of the sample, which has under 200,000 distinct CDR3 sequences, 94% seen once. The sample belongs to a study of CD8 T cells in Susac syndrome. Study at large: Blood was drawn from patients with Susac syndrome. At that point, they were therapy-naive, on corticosteroids, or on intravenous immunoglobulin alone.

Germline V gene sequence: CDR1 MNHNS, CDR2 SASEGT. This CDR3 spans 13 amino acids. V was cut by 1 base and J by 10 bases, with 14 bases left in between. This rearrangement joins TRBV6-1 to TRBJ2-7; no clear D. Sequencing was carried out using CD4+ T cells from PBMCs. The origin of this receptor is a human donor with Susac syndrome. CDR3 coding DNA: TGTGCCAGCAGTGAAGGGGCGCGTGGCCCTCAGTACTTC. Translation gives CASSEGARGPQYF.